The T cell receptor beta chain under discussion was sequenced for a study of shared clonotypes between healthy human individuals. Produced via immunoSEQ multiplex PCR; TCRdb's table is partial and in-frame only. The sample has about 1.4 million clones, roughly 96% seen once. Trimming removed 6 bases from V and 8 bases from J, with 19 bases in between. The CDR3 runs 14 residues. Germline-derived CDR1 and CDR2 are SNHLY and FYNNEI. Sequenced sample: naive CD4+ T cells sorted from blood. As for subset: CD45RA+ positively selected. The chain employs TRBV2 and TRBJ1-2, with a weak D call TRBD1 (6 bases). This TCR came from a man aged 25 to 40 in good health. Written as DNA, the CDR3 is TGTGCCAGCAGCGCTAAGGGGGGAGAGGTCGGCTACACCTTC. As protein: CASSAKGGEVGYTF.